This T cell receptor beta chain was recorded in a study of control samples from healthy donors and cancer patients. Sequencing used immunoSEQ multiplex PCR; TCRdb keeps in-frame clones, though not all of them. The sample yields around 51,000 clones, 88% seen once. CDR1 is SGHTA and CDR2 is FQGNSA in the germline V gene. V trimming: 5 bases; J trimming: 1 base; junction bases outside the gene matches: 8. This CDR3 comprises 16 residues. Sequenced material: PBMCs. The J gene is TRBJ1-2, the V gene TRBV7-2; 9 nucleotides line up with TRBD1. This clonotype was sampled from a man aged 50-60 years with head and neck cancer. This CDR3 reads CASSLNRDRVNYGYTF. CDR3 coding DNA: TGTGCCAGCAGCCTCAACCGGGACAGGGTTAACTATGGCTACACCTTC.